What follows are 27 T cell receptor beta chains derived from one specimen sequenced in a study of cytotoxic CD8 clonotypes in ibrutinib-treated CLL. Assay used: immunoSEQ multiplex PCR; TCRdb lists only in-frame clones, some missing. The sample has tens of thousands of clones; 69% are singletons. The sample consisted of PBMCs, taken after 12 months of ibrutinib treatment. The receptors here all came from a human donor with chronic lymphocytic leukemia.

This clone was observed a few times. The chain couples TRBV6-5 to TRBJ2-7, with 10 bases identical to TRBD2. CDR1 and CDR2 from the germline V gene are MNHEY and SVGAGI. The V and J ends lost 4 bases and 3 bases, in that order; junction bases with no gene match: 6. CDR3 length: 15 amino acids. CDR3 nucleotide sequence: TGTGCCAGCAGTTCCCTAGCGGGGGCTTTCTACGAGCAGTACTTC. As protein: CASSSLAGAFYEQYF.

The chain uses TRBV19 and TRBJ2-2; D is perhaps TRBD1 (6 bases). The V end was cut by 7 bases, the J end by 4 bases, with 16 bases between. The CDR3 is 15 residues long. Germline assignment: CDR1 LNHDA and CDR2 SQIVND (reference sequence). This chain's CDR3 is CASTFGHRATGELFF. As DNA, the CDR3 is TGTGCCAGTACCTTCGGACACAGGGCCACCGGGGAGCTGTTTTTT.

The rearrangement links TRBV27 to TRBJ1-2; D uncertain. CDR3 length: 19 amino acids. The germline CDR1 and CDR2 sequences are MNHEY and SMNVEV (reference sequence). V lost 2 bases and J 0 bases, leaving 22 bases between the germline ends. The CDR3 protein is CASSLKVQVLGRANYGYTF. For the CDR3, the DNA is TGTGCCAGCAGTTTAAAAGTTCAGGTCCTAGGTCGGGCTAACTATGGCTACACCTTC.

The chain recombines TRBV27 with TRBJ2-4, with 9 bases fitting TRBD1. The CDR3 has 13 amino acids. The V and J ends lost 6 bases and 4 bases, in that order; junction bases with no gene match: 1. Germline V CDR1 and CDR2: MNHEY, SMNVEV (reference sequence). Here the CDR3 DNA reads TGTGCCAGCAGAGGACAGGGGAAAAACATTCAGTACTTC. It is translated as CASRGQGKNIQYF.

The chain links TRBV27 to TRBJ1-5; no clear D gene. V was cut by 6 bases and J by 3 bases, with 15 bases left in between. Germline CDR1 reads MNHEY; CDR2 reads SMNVEV (reference sequence). The CDR3 length is 15 residues. For the CDR3, the DNA is TGTGCCAGCAGCCACTTCTTTGGACTCAATCAGCCCCAGCATTTT. Translating it yields CASSHFFGLNQPQHF.

The rearrangement links TRBV5-6 to TRBJ1-2; 8 nucleotides match TRBD1. Trimming cost V 1 base and J 8 bases; bases outside gene matches: 13. Per germline, CDR1 SGHDT and CDR2 YYEEEE. The CDR3 has 16 residues. CDR3 loop: CASSLKVTGAYEGYTF. In DNA form, the CDR3 reads TGTGCCAGCAGCTTGAAGGTGACAGGGGCCTATGAGGGCTACACCTTC. Full variable domain (missing parts from reference TRBV5-6 and TRBJ1-2): DAGVTQSPTHLIKTRGQQVTLRCSPKSGHDTVSWYQQALGQGPQFIFQYYEEEERQRGNFPDRFSGHQFPNYSSELNVNALLLGDSALYLCASSLKVTGAYEGYTFGSGTRLTVV.

V and J are TRBV7-9 and TRBJ1-6; 11 bases agree with TRBD1. Trimming took 7 bases from V and 8 from J; bases not matched to a gene: 19. CDR1 and CDR2 (germline): SEHNR, FQNEAQ (reference sequence). The CDR3 is made up of 19 amino acids. DNA for the CDR3: TGTGCCAGCATCCTAGCGGTGGACAGGGGGCTTGGGACGGATTCACCCCTCCACTTT. Amino acid sequence: CASILAVDRGLGTDSPLHF.

The chain joins TRBV18 to TRBJ1-5, with 10 bases aligning to TRBD1. The CDR3 is 15 amino acids. V dropped 6 bases and J dropped 4; count of bases not matched to a gene: 6. The germline V gene encodes CDR1 KGHSH and CDR2 LQKENI. The CDR3 sequence is CASSLGQGDNQPQHF. In DNA, the CDR3 is TGTGCCAGCTCCCTAGGACAGGGGGATAATCAGCCCCAGCATTTT.

The chain carries TRBV28 and TRBJ2-7, with TRBD2 as a possible D gene (6 bases). The CDR3 loop spans 14 amino acids. Trimming took 7 bases from V and 3 from J, leaving 16 bases between them. Looked up from germline, CDR1 is MDHEN and CDR2 is SYDVKM. The CDR3, as DNA: TGTGCCAGCACCCGCCGGGACTGGAACTACGAGCAGTACTTC. Protein product: CASTRRDWNYEQYF.

The chain couples TRBV11-2 to TRBJ1-6; TRBD1 might be the D (5 bases). V dropped 5 bases and J dropped 0 bases, with 11 bases sitting between them. CDR3 length equals 16 residues. Germline lookup yields CDR1 SGHAT and CDR2 FQNNGV. CDR3 DNA sequence: TGTGCCAGCAGCAAACGGGGGGACTCCTATAATTCACCCCTCCACTTT. Translated, it gives CASSKRGDSYNSPLHF.

The chain joins TRBV4-2 to TRBJ1-2; unclear D gene. CDR3 length equals 14 residues. V lost 0 bases, J lost 4 bases, and 9 bases lay in between. CDR1 is LGHNA and CDR2 is YNFKEQ in the germline V gene. CDR3 in amino acids: CASSQELDSYGYTF. CDR3 coding DNA: TGTGCCAGCAGCCAAGAACTGGACTCCTATGGCTACACCTTC.

The chain combines TRBV4-2 with TRBJ2-3; TRBD2 matches at 12 bases. Germline V lookup: CDR1 LGHNA, CDR2 YNFKEQ. The V and J ends lost 1 base and 4 bases, in that order; junction bases with no gene match: 12. The CDR3 sequence is 19 residues long. The CDR3 sequence: CASSQADPSSGGAADTQYF. CDR3 DNA: TGTGCCAGCAGCCAAGCCGATCCCTCTAGCGGGGGGGCCGCAGATACGCAGTATTTT.

The chain combines TRBV7-2 with TRBJ1-4; possible D gene TRBD1, 6 bases. Germline lookup yields CDR1 SGHTA and CDR2 FQGNSA. This CDR3 comprises 15 residues. Trimming stripped 4 bases from V and 8 bases from J, with 17 bases between. This CDR3 is CASSSQGDPTEKLFF. The CDR3 bases are TGTGCCAGCAGCTCACAGGGAGACCCTACCGAAAAACTGTTTTTT.

The chain uses TRBV5-1 and TRBJ2-5; 8 bases agree with TRBD1. The CDR3 loop spans 15 amino acids. Germline-derived CDR1 and CDR2 are SGHRS and YFSETQ. The trim removed 1 base at V and 5 bases at J, leaving 7 bases unmatched. The CDR3 DNA reads TGCGCCAGCAGCTTGAGGACAGGGTCCCAGGAGACCCAGTACTTC. This encodes CASSLRTGSQETQYF.

CDR3: CASGLRGTGNLGAFF. The DNA for the CDR3 is TGTGCCAGCGGCCTCCGAGGGACAGGGAACTTAGGAGCTTTCTTT. The genes are TRBV6-5 and TRBJ1-1; 9 bases fit TRBD1. The V segment lost 8 bases and the J segment 10 bases; nucleotides outside the gene matches: 17. CDR3 length equals 15 residues. CDR1 and CDR2 from the germline V gene are MNHEY and SVGAGI.

This chain connects TRBV19 to TRBJ2-3; 13 bases map to TRBD2. There are 15 residues in the CDR3. Per the germline V gene, CDR1 is LNHDA and CDR2 is SQIVND (reference sequence). The trim removed 3 bases at V and 3 bases at J, leaving 0 bases unmatched. CDR3 residues: CASSMTSGGTDTQYF. The DNA of the CDR3 is TGTGCCAGTAGTATGACTAGCGGGGGGACAGATACGCAGTATTTT.

CDR3 bases: TGTGCCAGCAGTCCTCGACAGCTCCTTAAAGGGGCCAACGTCCTGACTTTC. Translated: CASSPRQLLKGANVLTF. The chain employs TRBV25-1 and TRBJ2-6; weak D call: TRBD1 (5 bases). V was clipped by 5 bases and J by 4 bases, with 18 bases between them. This CDR3 has 17 amino acids. Germline CDR1 MGHDK, CDR2 SYGVNS.

This rearrangement joins TRBV9 to TRBJ2-2; D is perhaps TRBD1 (6 bases). This CDR3 is 14 amino acids long. Per germline, CDR1 SGDLS and CDR2 YYNGEE. Trimming removed 5 bases from V and 3 bases from J, with 11 bases in between. The CDR3 DNA follows: TGTGCCAGCAGGAAAAACAGGGACACCGGGGAGCTGTTTTTT. Translating gives CASRKNRDTGELFF.

This chain joins TRBV10-3 and TRBJ2-7, with D possibly TRBD2 on 6 matching bases. This CDR3 spans 15 amino acids. Germline V gene lookup returns CDR1 ENHRY and CDR2 SYGVKD. Trimming stripped 0 bases from V and 3 bases from J, with 12 bases between. In DNA form, the CDR3 reads TGTGCCATCAGTGAGTCGGGCGGGGTCTACTACGAGCAGTACTTC. Encoded protein: CAISESGGVYYEQYF.

This chain joins TRBV7-9 and TRBJ1-5, with D possibly TRBD1 on 5 matching bases. Germline CDR1 and CDR2: SEHNR and FQNEAQ (reference sequence). V shed 1 base and J shed 5 bases, with 15 bases lying between them. The CDR3 runs to 16 residues. The CDR3 is CASSLVTGRVYQPQHF. CDR3 sequence (DNA): TGTGCCAGCAGCTTAGTTACGGGGCGCGTTTATCAGCCCCAGCATTTT. Full variable domain (remainder filled in from reference TRBV7-9 and TRBJ1-5): DTGVSQNPRHKITKRGQNVTFRCDPISEHNRLYWYRQTLGQGPEFLTYFQNEAQLEKSRLLSDRFSAERPKGSFSTLEIQRTEQGDSAMYLCASSLVTGRVYQPQHFGDGTRLSIL.

This clone is medium-sized. V gene TRBV2 combines with J gene TRBJ1-5, with D tentatively TRBD1 (6 bases). Germline values: CDR1 SNHLY, CDR2 FYNNEI. This CDR3 has 13 amino acids. Trimming shortened V by 4 bases and J by 5 bases, and 9 bases separated the two germline ends. CDR3 sequence reads: CASSVTGYQPQHF. CDR3 nucleotide sequence: TGTGCCAGCAGTGTAACAGGGTATCAGCCCCAGCATTTT.

The chain links TRBV7-6 to TRBJ1-3; a weak D match, TRBD1 (5 bases). Trimming took 3 bases from V and 0 from J, leaving 12 bases between them. Germline CDR1 and CDR2: SGHVS and FNYEAQ. The CDR3 consists of 16 residues. The CDR3 DNA reads as TGTGCCAGCAGCTTTGGGGCCGGTAGCTCTGGAAACACCATATATTTT. Amino acid sequence: CASSFGAGSSGNTIYF.

The chain uses TRBV2 and TRBJ2-5, with D perhaps matching TRBD2 (7 bases). CDR3 length equals 13 residues. Germline values: CDR1 SNHLY, CDR2 FYNNEI. Deletions cut 8 bases from V and 5 bases from J, with 15 bases between. The CDR3 is CASGRGGRETQYF. The CDR3 DNA sequence: TGTGCCAGCGGGAGGGGGGGGCGGGAGACCCAGTACTTC.

The chain is built from TRBV15 and TRBJ1-1, with TRBD1 as a possible D gene (6 bases). The CDR3 has 13 amino acids. The V end was cut by 6 bases, the J end by 2 bases, with 10 bases between. Germline CDR1 reads LNHNV; CDR2 reads YYDKDF (reference sequence). CDR3 in DNA: TGTGCCACCAGTCCCGGGGGCAACACTGAAGCTTTCTTT. Translated: CATSPGGNTEAFF.

The chain employs TRBV7-2 and TRBJ2-7, with 9 bases that match TRBD2. Losses at the gene ends were 3 bases for V and 4 bases for J; bases not matched to a gene: 4. The germline gives CDR1 SGHTA, CDR2 FQGNSA. CDR3 length: 14 residues. This CDR3 reads CASSLGLAVYEQYF. CDR3 sequence (DNA): TGTGCCAGCAGCTTGGGACTAGCAGTTTACGAGCAGTACTTC.

This clone has only a few counts. The chain employs TRBV7-2 and TRBJ2-1, with D possibly TRBD1 on 5 matching bases. The CDR3 has 14 residues. V was clipped by 5 bases and J by 3 bases, with 11 bases between them. Germline lookup yields CDR1 SGHTA and CDR2 FQGNSA. For the CDR3, the DNA is TGTGCCAGCAGCATAACGACAGACTACAATGAGCAGTTCTTC. It translates to CASSITTDYNEQFF. Filled out from reference TRBV7-2 and TRBJ2-1, the complete variable domain reads GAGVSQSPSNKVTEKGKDVELRCDPISGHTALYWYRQSLGQGLEFLIYFQGNSAPDKSGLPSDRFSAERTGGSVSTLTIQRTQQEDSAVYLCASSITTDYNEQFFGPGTRLTVL.

The chain recombines TRBV29-1 with TRBJ2-1; TRBD2 matches 7 bases. The ends lost 4 bases at V and 3 bases at J; junction bases unmatched: 6. Germline loops: CDR1 SQVTM, CDR2 ANQGSEA. This CDR3 has 14 amino acids. The CDR3 loop is CSVARGGNYNEQFF. Here the CDR3 DNA reads TGCAGCGTTGCTAGGGGAGGGAACTACAATGAGCAGTTCTTC.